This TCR beta chain appears in the sequencing data of a study of T-cell memory formation after mild COVID-19 (dated by TCRdb to the early 2020s). About the full investigation: TCR sequence clusters from the two donors were found to be largely donor specific. Longitudinal TCRalpha and TCRbeta repertoire sequencing tracked T-cell clones expanding and contracting after mild COVID-19 in two donors. Two young, previously healthy adult volunteers made up the cohort, one male and one female. Here is what the overall study found, with its caveats: Contracting CD4+ clones were found mainly in CM and EM memory subsets, while CD8+ clones were enriched in EMRA. The detection of some responding clones in pre-infection memory suggests that pre-existing cross-reactive memory T cells joined the SARS-CoV-2 response. From day 15 to 85, contracting clones showed balanced CD4/CD8 phenotypes, whereas a second wave of clones that expanded from day 15 to 37 leaned towards CD4+. SARS-CoV-2 specificity was not confirmed for the second-wave clones peaking on day 37. Only a couple of mild cases were covered by the study, and larger cohorts that include severe cases with pre-infection samples were considered necessary.

Ficoll-Paque density gradient centrifugation was the method used to isolate PBMCs. According to the germline V gene, CDR1 reads SGHRS and CDR2 reads YFSETQ. Inclusive of the bounding cysteine and phenylalanine, the CDR3 is 16 residues long. The entry retains the CDR3 DNA only, 48 bases that are in frame from base 1. Trimming costs V 4 bases and J 1 base, and their ends lie 18 bases apart. This clonotype was counted a few times. The clone's antigen remains unknown. Base quality data are lacking; no much larger clone is found one base away. The instrument was an Illumina NovaSeq 6000. TCRalpha and TCRbeta cDNA libraries were constructed by 5'RACE with constant-segment primers, with sample barcodes and unique molecular identifiers being introduced. RNA was extracted from every sample with Trizol reagent. Amplification of the libraries took two PCR steps, and the second step added a second sample barcode plus Illumina TruSeq adapters. Libraries were sequenced on an Illumina NovaSeq with 2 x 150 bp paired-end reads. Turning to the authors' computational methods: With migec v1.2.7, reads were demultiplexed and then collapsed into UMI-guided consensus sequences. Using mixcr v2.1.11, UMI consensuses were aligned to TRA and TRB V and J templates and then assembled into clonotypes. A clonotype was counted as expanded or contracted only if both edgeR and NoisET called the change significant, with noise models trained on biological replicates. For edgeR calls, the cutoffs were a false discovery rate-adjusted p below 0.01 and a log2 fold-change threshold of 1. As an exploratory analysis of dynamics, max-normalized trajectories of the 1000 most abundant clonotypes were examined by PCA with hierarchical clustering. Separately sequenced CD4+ and CD8+ repertoires were used to assign a CD4 or CD8 phenotype to each responding clone. TCRdb reprocessed the public reads (quality trimming at Q25 with fastp, clone calling with MiXCR) and kept in-frame beta chains. Rows merge per CDR3 protein into single entries with the most common DNA and genes. TCRdb, rather than the study authors, made the V and J calls. Counted in this sample were about 440,000 distinct CDR3 sequences; 20% of them appeared once. Jointly, the top ten make up around 8.4% of the sample.

The origin of this receptor is an adult woman who had mild COVID-19 (a few samples of this study predate the infection). The sample titles of this study are shuffled in the database, so cell type and time point are left out; the donor was told from shared clones. Here the chain combines TRBV5-1 and TRBJ2-7, and possibly TRBD2, on 6 matching bases. Material: PBMCs or a T cell subset sorted from them (not recorded which). The CDR3 protein: CASSPVGDFYSYEQYF. The DNA sequence is TGCGCCAGCAGCCCGGTAGGGGACTTTTATTCCTACGAGCAGTACTTC.